The TCR beta chain described here comes from a study of control samples from healthy donors and cancer patients. Profiled with immunoSEQ multiplex PCR; TCRdb holds only in-frame clones, not every one. The sample shows under 95,000 clones, more than 85% of them seen only once. There are 13 residues in the CDR3. The ends were cut back, 7 bases at V and 7 bases at J, with 14 bases in the middle. The germline V gene has CDR1 MNHEY and CDR2 SVGAGI. The sequence came from a woman aged 25 to 39 in good health. The genes are TRBV6-5 and TRBJ1-5; no definite D call. Material: blood. CDR3 in amino acids: CASNQRSGQPQHF. DNA of the CDR3: TGTGCCAGCAACCAAAGGTCGGGGCAGCCCCAGCATTTT.